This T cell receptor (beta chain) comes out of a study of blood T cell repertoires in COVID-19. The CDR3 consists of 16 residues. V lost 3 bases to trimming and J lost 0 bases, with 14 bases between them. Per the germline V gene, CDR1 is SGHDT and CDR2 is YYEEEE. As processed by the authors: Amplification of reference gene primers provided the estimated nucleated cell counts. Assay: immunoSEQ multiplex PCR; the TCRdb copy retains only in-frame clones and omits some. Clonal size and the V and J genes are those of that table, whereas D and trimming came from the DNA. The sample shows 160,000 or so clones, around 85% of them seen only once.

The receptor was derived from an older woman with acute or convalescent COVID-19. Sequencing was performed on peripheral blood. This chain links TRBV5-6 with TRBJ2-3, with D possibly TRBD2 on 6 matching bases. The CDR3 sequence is CASSWYTGESTDTQYF. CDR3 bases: TGTGCCAGCAGCTGGTATACGGGGGAGAGCACAGATACGCAGTATTTT.